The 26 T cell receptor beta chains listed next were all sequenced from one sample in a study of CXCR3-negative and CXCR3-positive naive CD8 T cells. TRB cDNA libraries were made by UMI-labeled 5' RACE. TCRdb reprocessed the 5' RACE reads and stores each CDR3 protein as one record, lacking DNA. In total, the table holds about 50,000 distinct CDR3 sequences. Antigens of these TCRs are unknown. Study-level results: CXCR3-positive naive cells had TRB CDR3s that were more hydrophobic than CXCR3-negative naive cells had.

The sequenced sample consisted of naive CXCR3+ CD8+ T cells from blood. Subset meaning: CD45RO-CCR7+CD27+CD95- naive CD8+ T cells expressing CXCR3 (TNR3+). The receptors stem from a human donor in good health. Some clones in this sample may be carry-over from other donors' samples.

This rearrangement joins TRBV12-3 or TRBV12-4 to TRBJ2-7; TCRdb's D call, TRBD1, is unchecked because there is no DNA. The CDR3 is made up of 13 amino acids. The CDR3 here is CASSVQGAYEQYF.

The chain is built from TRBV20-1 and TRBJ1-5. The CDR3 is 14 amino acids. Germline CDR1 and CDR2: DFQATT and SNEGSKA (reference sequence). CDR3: CSARGEYSNQPQHF.

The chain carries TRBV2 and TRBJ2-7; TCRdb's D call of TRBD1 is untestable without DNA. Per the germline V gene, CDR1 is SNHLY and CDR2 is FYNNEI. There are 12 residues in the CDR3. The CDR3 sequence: CASTDRNYEQYF.

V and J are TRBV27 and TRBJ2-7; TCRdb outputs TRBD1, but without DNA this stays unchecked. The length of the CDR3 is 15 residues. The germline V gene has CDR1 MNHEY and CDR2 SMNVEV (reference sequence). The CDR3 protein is CASFSAGAAGYEQYF.

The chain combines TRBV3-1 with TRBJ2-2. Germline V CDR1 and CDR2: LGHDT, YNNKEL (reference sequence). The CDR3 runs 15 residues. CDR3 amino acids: CASSQENENTGELFF. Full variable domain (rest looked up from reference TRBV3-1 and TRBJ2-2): DTAVSQTPKYLVTQMGNDKSIKCEQNLGHDTMYWYKQDSKKFLKIMFSYNNKELIINETVPNRFSPKSPDKAHLNLHINSLELGDSAVYFCASSQENENTGELFFGEGSRLTVL.

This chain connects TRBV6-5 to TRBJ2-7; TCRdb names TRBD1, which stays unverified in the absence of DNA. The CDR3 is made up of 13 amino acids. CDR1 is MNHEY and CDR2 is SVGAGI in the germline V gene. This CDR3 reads CASSYSTGTEQYF.

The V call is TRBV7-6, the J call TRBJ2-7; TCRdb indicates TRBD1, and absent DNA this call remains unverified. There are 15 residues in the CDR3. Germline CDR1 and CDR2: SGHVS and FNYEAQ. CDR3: CASSLSGGPSYEQYF. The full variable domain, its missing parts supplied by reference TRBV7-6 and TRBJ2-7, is GAGVSQSPRYKVTKRGQDVALRCDPISGHVSLYWYRQALGQGPEFLTYFNYEAQQDKSGLPNDRFSAERPEGSISTLTIQRTEQRDSAMYRCASSLSGGPSYEQYFGPGTRLTVT.

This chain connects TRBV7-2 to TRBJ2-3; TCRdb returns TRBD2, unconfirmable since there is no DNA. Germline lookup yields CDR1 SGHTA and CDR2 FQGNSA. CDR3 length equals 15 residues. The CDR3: CASSSLAGAPDTQYF.

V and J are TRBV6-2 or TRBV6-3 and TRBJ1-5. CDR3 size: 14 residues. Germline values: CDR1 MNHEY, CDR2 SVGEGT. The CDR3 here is CASSSLVSVQPQHF.

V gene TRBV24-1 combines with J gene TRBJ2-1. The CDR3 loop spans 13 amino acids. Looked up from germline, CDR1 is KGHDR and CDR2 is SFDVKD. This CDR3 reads CATSDLRNNEQFF.

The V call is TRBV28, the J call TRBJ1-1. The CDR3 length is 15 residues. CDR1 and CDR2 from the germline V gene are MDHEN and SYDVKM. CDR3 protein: CASSLEGDWNTEAFF.

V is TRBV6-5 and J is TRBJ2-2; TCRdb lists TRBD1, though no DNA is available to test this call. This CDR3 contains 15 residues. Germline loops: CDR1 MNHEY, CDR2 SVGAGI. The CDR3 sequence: CASSSPGGAAGELFF.

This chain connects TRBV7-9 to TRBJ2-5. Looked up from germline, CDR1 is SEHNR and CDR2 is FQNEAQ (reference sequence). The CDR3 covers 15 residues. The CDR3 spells CASSLVWAEKETQYF.

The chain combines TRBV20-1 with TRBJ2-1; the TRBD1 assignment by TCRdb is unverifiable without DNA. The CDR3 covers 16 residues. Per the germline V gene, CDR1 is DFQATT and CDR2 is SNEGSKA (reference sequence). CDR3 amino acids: CSASQLTGGALDEQFF.

The CDR3 sequence is CASSYRPRGRQETQYF. The chain recombines TRBV6-5 with TRBJ2-5; TCRdb reports TRBD1, a call that lacks DNA to check it against. Germline CDR1 MNHEY, CDR2 SVGAGI. The CDR3 totals 16 residues.

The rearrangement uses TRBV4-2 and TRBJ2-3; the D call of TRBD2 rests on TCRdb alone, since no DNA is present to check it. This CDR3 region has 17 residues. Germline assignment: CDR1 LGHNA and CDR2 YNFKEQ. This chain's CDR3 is CASSPILAGGKTDTQYF.

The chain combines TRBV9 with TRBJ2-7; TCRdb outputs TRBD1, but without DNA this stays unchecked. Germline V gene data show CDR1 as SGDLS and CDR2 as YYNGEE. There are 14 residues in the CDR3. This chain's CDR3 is CASSIGQGSYEQYF.

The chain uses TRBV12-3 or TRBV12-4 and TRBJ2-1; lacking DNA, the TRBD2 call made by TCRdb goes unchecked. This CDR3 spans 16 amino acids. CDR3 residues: CASSARQSRPYNEQFF.

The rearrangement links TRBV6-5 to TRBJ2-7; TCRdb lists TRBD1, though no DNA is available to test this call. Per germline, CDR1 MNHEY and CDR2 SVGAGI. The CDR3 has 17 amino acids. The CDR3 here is CASSSTRETGGSYEQYF.

The CDR3 loop reads CASSLDSSGETQYF. The rearrangement joins TRBV7-9 to TRBJ2-5; the TCRdb D gene call, TRBD2, has no DNA to confirm it. The germline V gene encodes CDR1 SEHNR and CDR2 FQNEAQ (reference sequence). This CDR3 region has 14 residues.

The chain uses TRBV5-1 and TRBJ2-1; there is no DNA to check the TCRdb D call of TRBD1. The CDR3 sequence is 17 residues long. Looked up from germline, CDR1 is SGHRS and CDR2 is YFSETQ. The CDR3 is CASSLIPGQGVDNEQFF.

CDR3 loop: CASSYLGELRGQDTQYF. The rearrangement uses TRBV6-5 and TRBJ2-3; TCRdb's assignment of TRBD1 cannot be checked, as there is no DNA. The CDR3 extends over 17 amino acids. Germline assignment: CDR1 MNHEY and CDR2 SVGAGI.

Here the CDR3 reads CASSLVEGTDTQYF. V is TRBV12-3 or TRBV12-4 and J is TRBJ2-3. This CDR3 has 14 residues.

CDR3 loop: CASSGKGASTDTQYF. V usage is TRBV6-5 and J usage is TRBJ2-3; TCRdb's D call of TRBD1 is untestable without DNA. CDR3 length: 15 amino acids. Germline V CDR1 and CDR2: MNHEY, SVGAGI.

The CDR3 reads CSARPGGLSYEQYF. The chain joins TRBV29-1 to TRBJ2-7; the TCRdb D gene call, TRBD1, has no DNA to confirm it. Germline lookup yields CDR1 SQVTM and CDR2 ANQGSEA. This CDR3 has 14 amino acids.

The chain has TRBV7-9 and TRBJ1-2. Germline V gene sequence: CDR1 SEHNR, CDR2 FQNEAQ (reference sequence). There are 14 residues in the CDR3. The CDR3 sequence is CASSLHEISYGYTF.